Here is one T cell receptor (beta chain) with its context. Its antigen is not known. This sample was included in a study of post-analysis software for immune sequencing data. About the study: Secondary progressive, relapsing-remitting and progressive-relapsing multiple sclerosis were among the included disease courses. Broader study findings: Included in a set of five TRBV segments more frequent in patients than controls were TRBV5-6, TRBV5-1 and TRBV20-1. Diversity measured as normalized Chao1 was significantly lower in multiple sclerosis patients than in controls.

The CDR3 spans 14 residues. Germline CDR1 LGHDT, CDR2 YNNKEL (reference sequence). Unique molecular identifiers were built into the TCR beta cDNA libraries. Approximately 550,000 cDNA molecules came from roughly 1 to 10 million T cells. TCRdb reprocessed the PCR reads with MiXCR, giving one entry per CDR3 protein. The sample lists roughly 800,000 distinct CDR3 sequences, approximately 53% seen once, with approximately 4.4% in the top ten. The V call is TRBV3-1, the J call TRBJ2-4; D not certain. The J call may be mistaken, given a closer DNA end match to TRBJ2-7. This sequence originates from a girl between 10 and 17 years old with multiple sclerosis. Sequencing was performed on blood. CDR3 region: CASSQYSGSYEQYF. The CDR3 DNA sequence: TGTGCCAGCAGCCAATATAGTGGCTCCTACGAGCAGTACTTC.